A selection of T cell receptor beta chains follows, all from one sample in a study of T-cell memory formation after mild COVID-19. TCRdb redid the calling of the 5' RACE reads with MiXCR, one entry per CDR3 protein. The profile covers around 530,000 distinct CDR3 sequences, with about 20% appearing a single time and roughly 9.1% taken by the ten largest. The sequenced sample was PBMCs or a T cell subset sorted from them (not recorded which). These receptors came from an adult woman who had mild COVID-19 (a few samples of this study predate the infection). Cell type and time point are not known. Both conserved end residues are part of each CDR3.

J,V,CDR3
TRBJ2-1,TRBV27,CASSLFGTGYNEQFF
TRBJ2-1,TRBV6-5,CASSVGASVQFF
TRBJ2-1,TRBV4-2,CASSPTGGHNEQFF
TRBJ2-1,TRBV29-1,CSVLQGLAVYNEQFF
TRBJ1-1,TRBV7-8,CASSFGARGRTEAFF
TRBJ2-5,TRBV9,CASSSQGDFQYF
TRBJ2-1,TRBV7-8,CASSLMRGYYNEQFF
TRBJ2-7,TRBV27,CASSFRQGVYEQYF
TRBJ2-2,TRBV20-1,CSARDASAGNTGELFF
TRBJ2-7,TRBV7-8,CASSPSRTSGISYEQYF
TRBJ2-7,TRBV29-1,CSVEEGGRPSYEQYF
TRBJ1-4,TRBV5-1,CASSARPRGLPPDEKLFF
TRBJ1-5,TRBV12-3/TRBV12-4,CASSSGDQPQHF
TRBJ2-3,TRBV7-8,CASSSGDVDTQYF
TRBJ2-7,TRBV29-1,CSVDTDRDPYEQYF
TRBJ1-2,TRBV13,CASSHEDRVHGYTF
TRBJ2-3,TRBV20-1,CSGGTSAGTDTQYF
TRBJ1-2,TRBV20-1,CSARGHLGYGYTF
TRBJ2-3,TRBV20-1,CSASSLAGNSDTQYF
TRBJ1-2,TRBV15,CATSSVRTGGGGGYTF
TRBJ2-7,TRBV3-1,CASSQDLAGGITYEQYF
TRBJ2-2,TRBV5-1,CASSNLQGPPTGELFF
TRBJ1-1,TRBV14,CASSQGYSEAFF
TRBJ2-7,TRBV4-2,CASSHGGTSGSYEQYF
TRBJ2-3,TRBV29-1,CSVEETGLDTDTQYF
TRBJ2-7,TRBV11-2,CASSQGHLYEQYF